This TCR beta chain stems from a study of vaccination effects on CD4 cells after COVID-19. Once cultured for roughly nine days, the cells underwent separation to obtain CD4+ T cells. None of these healthy vaccinees had been infected with SARS-CoV-2 before vaccination. Comment on this clone: Antigen: not known.

Sequencing used immunoSEQ multiplex PCR; TCRdb keeps in-frame clones, though not all of them. The sample has 70,000 to 85,000 clones, over 60% seen once. V shed 2 bases and J shed 8 bases, with 13 bases lying between them. Germline lookup yields CDR1 SGHTA and CDR2 FQGNSA. There are 15 residues in the CDR3. Study-wide points: There was marked clonal contraction among infection- and vaccine-induced clones late after vaccination.

This receptor was obtained from a human donor who received a COVID-19 vaccine. Sequenced material: CD4+ T cells from PBMCs cultured without peptide, taken before COVID-19 vaccination. The chain joins TRBV7-2 to TRBJ1-6, with a tentative D call TRBD1 (6 bases). The CDR3 region has the DNA TGTGCCAGCAGCTTAACGGGGGCTAACGATTCACCCCTCCACTTT. This sequence encodes CASSLTGANDSPLHF. Complete variable domain (other parts from reference TRBV7-2 and TRBJ1-6): GAGVSQSPSNKVTEKGKDVELRCDPISGHTALYWYRQSLGQGLEFLIYFQGNSAPDKSGLPSDRFSAERTGGSVSTLTIQRTQQEDSAVYLCASSLTGANDSPLHFGNGTRLTVT.